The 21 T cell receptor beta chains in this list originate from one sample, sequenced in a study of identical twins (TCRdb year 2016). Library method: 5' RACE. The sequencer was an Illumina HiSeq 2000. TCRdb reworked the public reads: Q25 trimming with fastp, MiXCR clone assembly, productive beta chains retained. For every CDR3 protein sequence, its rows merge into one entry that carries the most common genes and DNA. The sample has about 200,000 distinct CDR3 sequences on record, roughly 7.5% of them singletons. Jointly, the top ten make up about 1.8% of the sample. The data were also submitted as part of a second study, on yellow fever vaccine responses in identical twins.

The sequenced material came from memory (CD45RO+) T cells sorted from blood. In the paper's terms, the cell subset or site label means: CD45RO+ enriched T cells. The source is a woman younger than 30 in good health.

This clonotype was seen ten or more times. CDR3 DNA: TGTGCCAGCAGTTCTACAGGGGGCCGTGTTGTTCGGTTCTTC. Its protein product is CASSSTGGRVVRFF. This chain connects TRBV27 to TRBJ2-1, with 9 bases matching TRBD1. CDR3 length equals 14 residues. Germline V gene lookup returns CDR1 MNHEY and CDR2 SMNVEV (reference sequence). With 4 bases clipped from V and 15 bases from J, the junction kept 13 bases outside the gene matches.

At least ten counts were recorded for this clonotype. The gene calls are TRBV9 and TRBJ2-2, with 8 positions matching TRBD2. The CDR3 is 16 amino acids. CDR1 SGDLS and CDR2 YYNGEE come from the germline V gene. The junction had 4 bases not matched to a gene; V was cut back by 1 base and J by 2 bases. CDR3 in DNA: TGTGCCAGCAGCGTAAGACTAGCGCGAAACACCGGGGAGCTGTTTTTT. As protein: CASSVRLARNTGELFF.

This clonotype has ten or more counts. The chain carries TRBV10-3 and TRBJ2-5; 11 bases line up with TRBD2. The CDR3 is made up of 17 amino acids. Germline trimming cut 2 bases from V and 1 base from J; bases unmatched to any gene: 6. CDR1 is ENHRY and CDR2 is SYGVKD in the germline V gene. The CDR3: CAISEGLAGGLQETQYF. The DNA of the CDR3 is TGTGCCATCAGTGAGGGGCTAGCGGGGGGCCTCCAAGAGACCCAGTACTTC.

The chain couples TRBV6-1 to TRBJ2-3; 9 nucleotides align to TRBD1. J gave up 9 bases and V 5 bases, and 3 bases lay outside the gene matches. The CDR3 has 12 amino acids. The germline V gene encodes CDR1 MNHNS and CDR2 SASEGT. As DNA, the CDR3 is TGTGCCAGCAGTCCCGGGACAGGGACGCAGTATTTT. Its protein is CASSPGTGTQYF.

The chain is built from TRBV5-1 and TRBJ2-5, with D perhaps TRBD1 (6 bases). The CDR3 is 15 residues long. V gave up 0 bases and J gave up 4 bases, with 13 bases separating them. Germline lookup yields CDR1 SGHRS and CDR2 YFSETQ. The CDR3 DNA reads TGCGCCAGCAGCTTGGAGGCAAGCAGGGGAGAGACCCAGTACTTC. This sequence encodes CASSLEASRGETQYF.

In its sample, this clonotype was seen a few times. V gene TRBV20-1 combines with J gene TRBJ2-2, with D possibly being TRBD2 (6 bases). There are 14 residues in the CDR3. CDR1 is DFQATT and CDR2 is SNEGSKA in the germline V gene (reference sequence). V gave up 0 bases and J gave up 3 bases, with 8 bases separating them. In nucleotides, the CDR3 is TGCAGTGCTAGAGAACGACTAGACACCGGGGAGCTGTTTTTT. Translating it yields CSARERLDTGELFF.

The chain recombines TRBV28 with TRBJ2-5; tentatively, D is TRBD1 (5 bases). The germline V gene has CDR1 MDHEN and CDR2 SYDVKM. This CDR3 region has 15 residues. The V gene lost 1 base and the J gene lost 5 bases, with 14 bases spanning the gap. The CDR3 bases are TGTGCCAGCAGTTTATCTCACTACAGGCAGGAGACCCAGTACTTC. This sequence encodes CASSLSHYRQETQYF.

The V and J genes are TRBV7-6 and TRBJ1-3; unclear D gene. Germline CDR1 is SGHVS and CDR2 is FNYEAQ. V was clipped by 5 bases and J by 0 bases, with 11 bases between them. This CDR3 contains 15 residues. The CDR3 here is CASSAQFSSGNTIYF. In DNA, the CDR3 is TGTGCCAGCAGCGCTCAGTTTAGCTCTGGAAACACCATATATTTT.

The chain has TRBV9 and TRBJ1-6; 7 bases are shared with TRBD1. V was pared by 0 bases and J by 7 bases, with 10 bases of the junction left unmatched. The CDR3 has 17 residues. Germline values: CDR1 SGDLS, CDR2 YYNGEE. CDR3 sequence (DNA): TGTGCCAGCAGCGTAGAACTGAGACAGGGCCAGAATTCACCCCTCCACTTT. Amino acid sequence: CASSVELRQGQNSPLHF.

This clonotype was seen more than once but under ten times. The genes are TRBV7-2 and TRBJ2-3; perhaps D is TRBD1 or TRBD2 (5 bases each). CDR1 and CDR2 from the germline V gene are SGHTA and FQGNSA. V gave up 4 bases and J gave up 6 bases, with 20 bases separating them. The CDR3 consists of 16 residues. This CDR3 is CASSWEAAPKGDTQYF. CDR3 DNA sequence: TGTGCCAGCAGCTGGGAAGCGGCACCAAAGGGGGATACGCAGTATTTT.

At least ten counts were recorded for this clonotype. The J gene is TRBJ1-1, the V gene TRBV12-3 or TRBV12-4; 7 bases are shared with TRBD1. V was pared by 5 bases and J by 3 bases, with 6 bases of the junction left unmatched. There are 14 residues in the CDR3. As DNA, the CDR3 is TGTGCCAGCAGTGTGACAGGGTATGACACTGAAGCTTTCTTT. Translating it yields CASSVTGYDTEAFF.

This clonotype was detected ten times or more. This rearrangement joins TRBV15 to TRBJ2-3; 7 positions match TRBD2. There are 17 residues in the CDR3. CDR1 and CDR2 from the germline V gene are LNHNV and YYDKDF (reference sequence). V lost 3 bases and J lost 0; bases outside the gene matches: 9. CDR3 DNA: TGTGCCACCAGCAGGGCTTTAGCGGGCACTAGCACAGATACGCAGTATTTT. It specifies CATSRALAGTSTDTQYF.

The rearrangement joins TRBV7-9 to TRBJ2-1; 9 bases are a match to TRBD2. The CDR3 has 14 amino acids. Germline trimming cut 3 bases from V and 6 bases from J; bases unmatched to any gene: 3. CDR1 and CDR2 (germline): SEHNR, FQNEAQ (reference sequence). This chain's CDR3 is CASSFGRGGNEQFF. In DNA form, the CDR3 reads TGTGCCAGCAGCTTCGGGCGGGGGGGCAATGAGCAGTTCTTC.

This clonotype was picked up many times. The CDR3 DNA follows: TGTGCCAGCAGTTCCACAGTAGGGCTTGAAGCTTTCTTT. Its protein product is CASSSTVGLEAFF. The chain combines TRBV7-2 with TRBJ1-1; unclear D gene. CDR1 and CDR2 (germline): SGHTA, FQGNSA. Trimming left V 6 bases short and J 7 bases short, with 15 bases between. The CDR3 contains 13 residues.

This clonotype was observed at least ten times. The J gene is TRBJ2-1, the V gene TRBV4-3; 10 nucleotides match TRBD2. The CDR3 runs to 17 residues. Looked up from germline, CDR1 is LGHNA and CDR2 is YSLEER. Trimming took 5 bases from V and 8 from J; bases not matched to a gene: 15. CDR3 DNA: TGCGCCAGCAGCTCAGGGAGAGGGCTAGCGGGAGTAGATGAGCAGTTCTTC. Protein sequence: CASSSGRGLAGVDEQFF.

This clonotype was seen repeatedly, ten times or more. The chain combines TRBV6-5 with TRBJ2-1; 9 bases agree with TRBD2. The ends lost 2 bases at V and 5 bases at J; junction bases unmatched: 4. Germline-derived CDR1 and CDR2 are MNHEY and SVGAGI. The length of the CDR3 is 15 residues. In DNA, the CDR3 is TGTGCCAGCAGTTACCCCGCTAGCGGGGACAATGAGCAGTTCTTC. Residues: CASSYPASGDNEQFF.

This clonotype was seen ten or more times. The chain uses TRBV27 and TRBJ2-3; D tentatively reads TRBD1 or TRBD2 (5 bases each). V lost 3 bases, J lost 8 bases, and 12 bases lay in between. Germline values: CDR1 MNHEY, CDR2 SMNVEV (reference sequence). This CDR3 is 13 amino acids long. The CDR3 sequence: CASSFNRGGTQYF. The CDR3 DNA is TGTGCCAGCAGTTTTAACCGGGGCGGTACGCAGTATTTT.

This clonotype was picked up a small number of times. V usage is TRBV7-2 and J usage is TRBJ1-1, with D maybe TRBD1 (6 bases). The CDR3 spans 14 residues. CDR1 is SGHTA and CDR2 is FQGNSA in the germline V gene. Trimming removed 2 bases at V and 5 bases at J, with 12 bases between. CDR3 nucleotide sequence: TGTGCCAGCAGCTTAAACCGGGGGCCAACTGAAGCTTTCTTT. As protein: CASSLNRGPTEAFF.

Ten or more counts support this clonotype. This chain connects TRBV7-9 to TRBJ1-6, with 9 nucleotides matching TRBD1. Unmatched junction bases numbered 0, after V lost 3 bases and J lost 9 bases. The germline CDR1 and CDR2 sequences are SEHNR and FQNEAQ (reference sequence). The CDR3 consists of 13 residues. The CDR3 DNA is TGTGCCAGCAGCTTGACAGGGGGTTCACCCCTCCACTTT. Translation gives CASSLTGGSPLHF.

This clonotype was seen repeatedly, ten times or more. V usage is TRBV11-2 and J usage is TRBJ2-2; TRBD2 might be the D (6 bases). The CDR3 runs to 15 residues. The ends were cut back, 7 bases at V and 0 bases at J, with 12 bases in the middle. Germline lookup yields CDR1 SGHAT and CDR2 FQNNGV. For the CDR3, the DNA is TGTGCCAGCACTCCGAGGGAGGCGAACACCGGGGAGCTGTTTTTT. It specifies CASTPREANTGELFF.

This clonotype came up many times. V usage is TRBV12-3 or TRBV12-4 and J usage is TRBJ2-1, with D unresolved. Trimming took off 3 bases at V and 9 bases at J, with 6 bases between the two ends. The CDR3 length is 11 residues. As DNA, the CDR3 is TGTGCCAGCAGTTTCTCCAGTGAGCAGTTCTTC. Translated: CASSFSSEQFF.